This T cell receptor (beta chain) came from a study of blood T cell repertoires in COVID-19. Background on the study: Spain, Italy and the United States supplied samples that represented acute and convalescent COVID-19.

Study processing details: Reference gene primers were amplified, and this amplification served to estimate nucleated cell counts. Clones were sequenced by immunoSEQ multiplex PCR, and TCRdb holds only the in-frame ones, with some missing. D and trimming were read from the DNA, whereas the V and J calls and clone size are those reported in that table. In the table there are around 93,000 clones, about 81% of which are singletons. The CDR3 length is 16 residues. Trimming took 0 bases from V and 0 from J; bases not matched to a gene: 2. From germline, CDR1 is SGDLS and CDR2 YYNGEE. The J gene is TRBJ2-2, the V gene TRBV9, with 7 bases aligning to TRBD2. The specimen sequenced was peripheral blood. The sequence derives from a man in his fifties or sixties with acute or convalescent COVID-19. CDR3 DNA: TGTGCCAGCAGCGTAGTTGCGGGAGCGAACACCGGGGAGCTGTTTTTT. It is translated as CASSVVAGANTGELFF.